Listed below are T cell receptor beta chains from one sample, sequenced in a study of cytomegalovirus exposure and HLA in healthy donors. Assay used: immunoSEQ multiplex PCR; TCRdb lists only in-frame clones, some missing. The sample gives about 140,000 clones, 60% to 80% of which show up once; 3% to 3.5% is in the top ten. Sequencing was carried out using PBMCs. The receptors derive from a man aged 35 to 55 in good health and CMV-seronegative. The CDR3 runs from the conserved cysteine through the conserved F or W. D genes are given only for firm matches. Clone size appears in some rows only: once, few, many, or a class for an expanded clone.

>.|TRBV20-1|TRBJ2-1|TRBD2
CRGSSGDEQFF
TGCAGGGGAAGTAGCGGGGACGAGCAGTTCTTC
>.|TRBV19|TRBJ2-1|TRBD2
CASSSGTSFPNFPSSYNEQFF
TGTGCCAGTAGTTCCGGGACTAGCTTTCCTAACTTCCCGAGCTCCTACAATGAGCAGTTCTTC
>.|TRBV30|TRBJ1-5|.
CAWTGNGQPQHF
TGTGCCTGGACAGGGAACGGGCAGCCCCAGCATTTT
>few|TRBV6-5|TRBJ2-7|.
CASRRRGGSYEQYF
TGTGCCAGCAGACGCCGAGGTGGATCCTACGAGCAGTACTTC
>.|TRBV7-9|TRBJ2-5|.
CSSSPSAKTQYF
TGTTCCAGCAGCCCCAGTGCCAAGACCCAGTACTTC
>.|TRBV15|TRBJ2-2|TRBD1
CATSDRGSNTGELFF
TGTGCCACCTCCGACAGGGGATCGAACACCGGGGAGCTGTTTTTT
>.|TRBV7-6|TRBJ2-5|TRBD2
CASSLTLGGQETQYF
TGTGCCAGCAGCTTGACCCTCGGGGGGCAAGAGACCCAGTACTTC
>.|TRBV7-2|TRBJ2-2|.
CASGPQGGITGELFF
TGTGCCAGCGGACCCCAGGGCGGGATCACCGGGGAGCTGTTTTTT
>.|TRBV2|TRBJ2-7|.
CASSEENRVVDNEQYF
TGTGCCAGCAGTGAAGAGAACAGGGTCGTTGACAACGAGCAGTACTTC
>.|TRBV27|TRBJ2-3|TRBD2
CASQTSGGTDTQYF
TGTGCCAGTCAGACTAGCGGGGGCACAGATACGCAGTATTTT
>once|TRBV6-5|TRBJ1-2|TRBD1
CASSYKPGQFNYGYTF
TGTGCCAGCAGTTATAAACCGGGACAGTTTAACTATGGCTACACCTTC
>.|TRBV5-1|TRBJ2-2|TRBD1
CASSANPGTGGSGELFF
TGCGCCAGCAGCGCAAATCCCGGGACAGGGGGCTCCGGGGAGCTGTTTTTT
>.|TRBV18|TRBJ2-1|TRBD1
CASSPPGQGAREQFF
TGTGCCAGCTCACCACCGGGACAGGGGGCACGGGAGCAGTTCTTC
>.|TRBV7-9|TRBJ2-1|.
CASSRIWGHSSYNEQFF
TGTGCCAGCAGCCGCATCTGGGGCCATTCCTCCTACAATGAGCAGTTCTTC
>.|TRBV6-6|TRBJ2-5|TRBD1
CASSYVTGRETQYF
TGTGCCAGCAGTTACGTGACAGGGCGGGAGACCCAGTACTTC
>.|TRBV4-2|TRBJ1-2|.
CASSQERSGYTF
TGTGCCAGCAGCCAAGAGCGCTCCGGCTACACCTTC
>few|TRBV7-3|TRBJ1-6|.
CASSLNRLNSPLHF
TGTGCCAGCAGCTTAAACAGGCTGAATTCACCCCTCCACTTT
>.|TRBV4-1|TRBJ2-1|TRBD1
CASSQVIRRDREDNEQFF
TGCGCCAGCAGCCAAGTTATCAGGCGGGACAGGGAAGACAATGAGCAGTTCTTC
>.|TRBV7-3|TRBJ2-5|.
CASSRTGTAETQYF
TGTGCCAGCAGCCGTACAGGGACCGCTGAGACCCAGTACTTC
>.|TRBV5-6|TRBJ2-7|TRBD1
CASSSYRGYYEQYF
TGTGCCAGCAGCTCGTACAGGGGGTACTACGAGCAGTACTTC
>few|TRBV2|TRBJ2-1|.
CASSAGTYNEQFF
TGTGCCAGCAGCGCCGGGACATACAATGAGCAGTTCTTC
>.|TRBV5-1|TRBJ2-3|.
CASSVRDSSTDTQYF
TGCGCCAGCAGCGTCCGGGACTCCAGCACAGATACGCAGTATTTT
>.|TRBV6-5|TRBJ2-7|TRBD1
CASSYFRDRGTYEQYF
TGTGCCAGCAGTTACTTCCGGGACAGGGGTACTTACGAGCAGTACTTC
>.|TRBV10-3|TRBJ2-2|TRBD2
CATRGAGGGNTGELFF
TGTGCCACCCGAGGGGCGGGGGGAGGAAACACCGGGGAGCTGTTTTTT
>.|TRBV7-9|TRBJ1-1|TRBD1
CASSLDRGRLNTEAFF
TGTGCCAGCAGCCTCGACAGGGGTCGGTTAAACACTGAAGCTTTCTTT
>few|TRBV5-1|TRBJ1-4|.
CASSLQATNEKLFF
TGCGCCAGCAGCTTACAGGCAACTAATGAAAAACTGTTTTTT
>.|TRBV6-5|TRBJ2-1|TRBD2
CASTMTSGEYNEQFF
TGTGCCAGCACTATGACTAGCGGGGAGTACAATGAGCAGTTCTTC
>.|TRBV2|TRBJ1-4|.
CASSLGANRQSEKLFF
TGTGCCAGCAGTCTAGGGGCAAACAGGCAAAGTGAAAAACTGTTTTTT
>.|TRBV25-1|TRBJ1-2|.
CASSEGSPGLGYGYTF
TGTGCCAGCAGTGAAGGATCCCCAGGCTTGGGCTATGGCTACACCTTC
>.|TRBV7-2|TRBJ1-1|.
CASASEVEAFF
TGTGCCAGCGCCTCAGAGGTTGAAGCTTTCTTT
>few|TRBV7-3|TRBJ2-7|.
CASSFTQAYEQYF
TGTGCCAGCAGCTTCACGCAGGCTTACGAGCAGTACTTC
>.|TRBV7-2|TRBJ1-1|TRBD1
CASSLSSKPGGTEAFF
TGTGCCAGCAGCTTAAGTTCGAAACCAGGGGGCACTGAAGCTTTCTTT
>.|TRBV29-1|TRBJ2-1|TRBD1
CSVEGTGYYEQFF
TGCAGCGTTGAAGGGACAGGGTACTATGAGCAGTTCTTC
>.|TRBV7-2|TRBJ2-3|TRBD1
CASSFRDRGVGTDTQYF
TGTGCCAGCAGTTTCCGGGACAGGGGGGTGGGAACAGATACGCAGTATTTT
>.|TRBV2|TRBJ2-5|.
CASSESGEETQYF
TGTGCCAGCAGTGAATCAGGGGAGGAGACCCAGTACTTC
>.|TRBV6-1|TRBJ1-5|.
CASSEVEGFNQPQHF
TGTGCCAGCAGTGAAGTTGAGGGCTTCAATCAGCCCCAGCATTTT
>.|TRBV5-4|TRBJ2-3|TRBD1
CASSFGTEPTTDTQYF
TGTGCCAGCAGCTTTGGGACAGAACCGACCACAGATACGCAGTATTTT
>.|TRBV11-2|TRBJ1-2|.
CASSGWRGVNYGYTF
TGTGCCAGCAGCGGTTGGAGGGGCGTTAACTATGGCTACACCTTC
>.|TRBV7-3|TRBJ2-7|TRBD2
CASSFTGGVGEQYF
TGTGCCAGCAGCTTCACCGGGGGGGTTGGCGAGCAGTACTTC
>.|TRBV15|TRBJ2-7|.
CATSTRSSREQYF
TGTGCCACCAGCACACGGTCCTCCCGGGAGCAGTACTTC
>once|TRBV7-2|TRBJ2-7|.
CASSVSFYEQYF
TGTGCCAGCAGCGTCTCCTTCTACGAGCAGTACTTC
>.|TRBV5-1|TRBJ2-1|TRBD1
CASSPTTGGRGNEQFF
TGCGCCAGCAGCCCAACGACAGGGGGCAGGGGGAATGAGCAGTTCTTC
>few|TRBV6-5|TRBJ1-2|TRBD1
CASSYPGQGGYTF
TGTGCCAGCAGTTACCCCGGACAGGGCGGCTACACCTTC
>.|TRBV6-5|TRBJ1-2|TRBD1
CASSYGMDRSFYGYTF
TGTGCCAGCAGTTACGGGATGGACAGGAGCTTCTATGGCTACACCTTC
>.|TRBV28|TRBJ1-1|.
CASSLSGRPEAFF
TGTGCCAGCAGTTTATCAGGGAGGCCTGAAGCTTTCTTT
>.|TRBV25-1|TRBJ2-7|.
CASSGVSWWSYEQYF
TGTGCCAGCAGTGGCGTTAGCTGGTGGAGCTACGAGCAGTACTTC
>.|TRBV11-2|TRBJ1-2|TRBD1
CASSFSPRQGRAYTF
TGTGCCAGCAGCTTCTCTCCACGACAGGGCCGTGCCTACACCTTC
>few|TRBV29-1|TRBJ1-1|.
CSVDRAGTLKYTEAFF
TGCAGCGTTGATAGGGCCGGGACTCTAAAATACACTGAAGCTTTCTTT